This T cell receptor (beta chain) was captured by sequencing in a study of T-cell memory formation after mild COVID-19. The length of the CDR3 is 15 residues. Germline V lookup: CDR1 DFQATT, CDR2 SNEGSKA (reference sequence). With V trimmed by 1 base and J by 0 bases, 4 bases remained unmatched. Via MiXCR, TCRdb re-called the 5' RACE reads, giving one row per CDR3 protein. The sample holds just under 550,000 distinct CDR3 sequences, around 21% seen once. The chain recombines TRBV20-1 with TRBJ2-3; 7 bases are shared with TRBD2. Sequenced: PBMCs or a T cell subset sorted from them (not recorded which). The source is an adult woman who had mild COVID-19 (a few samples of this study predate the infection). Cell type and time point are not known. Here the CDR3 DNA reads TGCAGTGCTAGAGGCGCTAGCGGTAGCACAGATACGCAGTATTTT. It translates to CSARGASGSTDTQYF.